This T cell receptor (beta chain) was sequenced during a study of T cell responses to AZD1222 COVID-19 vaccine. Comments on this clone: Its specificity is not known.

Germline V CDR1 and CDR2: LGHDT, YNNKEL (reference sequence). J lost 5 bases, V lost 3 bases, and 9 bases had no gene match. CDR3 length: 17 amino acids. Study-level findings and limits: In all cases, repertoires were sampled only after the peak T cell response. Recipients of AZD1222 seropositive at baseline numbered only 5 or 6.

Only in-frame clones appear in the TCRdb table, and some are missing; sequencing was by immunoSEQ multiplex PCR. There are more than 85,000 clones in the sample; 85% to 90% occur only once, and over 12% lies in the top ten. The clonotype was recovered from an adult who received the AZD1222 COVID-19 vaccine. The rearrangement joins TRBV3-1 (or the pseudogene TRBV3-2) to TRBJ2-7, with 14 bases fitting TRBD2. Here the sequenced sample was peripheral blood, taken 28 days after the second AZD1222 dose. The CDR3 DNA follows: TGTGCCAGCAGCCAGGAGGGACTAGCGGGAGTAACCCACGAGCAGTACTTC. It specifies CASSQEGLAGVTHEQYF.